Following are 27 T cell receptor beta chains from one sample sequenced in a study of T and B cells in COVID-19 patients. TRB rearrangements were amplified by multiplex PCR with BIOMED2 TRB-A/B primers. TCRdb recomputed calls from the multiplex PCR reads with MiXCR, one row per CDR3 protein. In the table there are 8,300 or so distinct CDR3 sequences, around 28% of which are singletons. TRB was amplified from around 250-460 ng of blood genomic DNA. Material: blood. Receptors originate from a human donor with active COVID-19.

This clonotype occurred a few times. The rearrangement joins TRBV5-1 to TRBJ2-2; TRBD1 matches at 10 bases. Per the germline V gene, CDR1 is SGHRS and CDR2 is YFSETQ. Trimming took 0 bases from V and 6 from J; bases not matched to a gene: 2. This CDR3 is built from 15 residues. CDR3 bases: TGCGCCAGCAGCTTGGGGACAGGGGGGGCCGGGGAGCTGTTTTTT. This encodes CASSLGTGGAGELFF. The variable domain in full, with the rest retrieved from reference TRBV5-1 and TRBJ2-2, is KAGVTQTPRYLIKTRGQQVTLSCSPISGHRSVSWYQQTPGQGLQFLFEYFSETQRNKGNFPGRFSGRQFSNSRSEMNVSTLELGDSALYLCASSLGTGGAGELFFGEGSRLTVL.

This clonotype was observed a few times. The chain links TRBV4-2 to TRBJ2-6; D may be TRBD1 (5 bases). V lost 0 bases and J 3 bases, leaving 6 bases between the germline ends. Germline CDR1 reads LGHNA; CDR2 reads YNFKEQ. The CDR3 runs to 15 residues. In nucleotides, the CDR3 is TGTGCCAGCAGCCAAGATCAGGGTGGGGCCAACGTCCTGACTTTC. Amino acids: CASSQDQGGANVLTF.

This clonotype was found a few times. The chain links TRBV18 to TRBJ2-1; 9 bases are shared with TRBD2. This CDR3 spans 16 amino acids. Germline V lookup: CDR1 KGHSH, CDR2 LQKENI. V gave up 6 bases and J gave up 7 bases; unmatched junction bases: 13. CDR3 region: CASSPLSGGISNEQFF. As DNA, the CDR3 is TGTGCCAGCTCTCCCCTTAGCGGGGGAATATCAAATGAGCAGTTCTTC. The whole variable domain, filled in from reference TRBV18 and TRBJ2-1, reads NAGVMQNPRHLVRRRGQEARLRCSPMKGHSHVYWYRQLPEEGLKFMVYLQKENIIDESGMPKERFSAEFPKEGPSILRIQQVVRGDSAAYFCASSPLSGGISNEQFFGPGTRLTVL.

This rearrangement joins TRBV7-9 to TRBJ2-3; D not resolved. CDR3 length equals 15 residues. V was trimmed by 2 bases and J by 0 bases, leaving 9 bases between them. The germline gives CDR1 SEHNR, CDR2 FQNEAQ (reference sequence). CDR3 residues: CASSLTRVSTDTQYF. CDR3 bases: TGTGCCAGCAGCTTAACTCGCGTAAGCACAGATACGCAGTATTTT.

This clonotype was detected many times. The rearrangement uses TRBV6-1 and TRBJ1-2; the match to TRBD1 covers 10 bases. Germline-derived CDR1 and CDR2 are MNHNS and SASEGT. V lost 9 bases, J lost 6 bases, and 7 bases stayed unmatched. The CDR3 sequence is 13 residues long. The CDR3, as DNA: TGTGCCAGTCCTCGGACAGGGGGGGATGGCTACACCTTC. This codes for CASPRTGGDGYTF.

This clonotype has more than one count but fewer than ten. V usage is TRBV27 and J usage is TRBJ1-5; a possible D gene is TRBD1 (6 bases). Trimming stripped 0 bases from V and 4 bases from J, with 13 bases between. The germline gives CDR1 MNHEY, CDR2 SMNVEV (reference sequence). The CDR3 is 16 residues long. CDR3: CASSLSSGGGNQPQHF. The CDR3 region has the DNA TGTGCCAGCAGTTTATCGTCAGGAGGGGGTAATCAGCCCCAGCATTTT.

By share of the sample, this clonotype is medium-sized. This chain uses TRBV6-5 with TRBJ2-3; D gene uncertain. From germline, CDR1 is MNHEY and CDR2 SVGAGI. CDR3 length: 14 residues. V lost 2 bases, J lost 0 bases, and 6 bases lay in between. This CDR3 reads CASSYVLSTDTQYF. CDR3 sequence (DNA): TGTGCCAGCAGTTACGTCCTGAGCACAGATACGCAGTATTTT.

This sequence joins TRBV12-3 or TRBV12-4 and TRBJ2-1; TRBD2 matches at 11 bases. The CDR3 contains 15 residues. The V and J ends lost 7 bases and 7 bases, in that order; junction bases with no gene match: 9. The CDR3 DNA is TGTGCCAGCACCCCACTAGCGGGGGCGGGGAATGAGCAGTTCTTC. This codes for CASTPLAGAGNEQFF.

This clonotype was found once. The chain carries TRBV11-2 and TRBJ2-3, with D possibly being TRBD1 or TRBD2 (5 bases each). V lost 1 base, J lost 1 base, and 9 bases lay in between. Germline CDR1 is SGHAT and CDR2 is FQNNGV. CDR3 size: 15 residues. CDR3 bases: TGTGCCAGCAGCTTAGGGGTGGGGGGCACAGATACGCAGTATTTT. This sequence encodes CASSLGVGGTDTQYF.

As regards this clonotype: At one end, the junction sequence differs from germline, possibly due to a read error. V gene TRBV10-3 combines with J gene TRBJ2-5; D gene uncertain. The germline V gene has CDR1 ENHRY and CDR2 SYGVKD. The CDR3 length is 11 residues. The CDR3 bases are TGTGCCTTCAGTTACAAAGAGACCCAGTACTTC. Its translation: CAFSYKETQYF.

By share of the sample, this clonotype is medium-sized. The gene calls are TRBV6-5 and TRBJ2-2, with 9 nucleotides matching TRBD1. Germline CDR1 and CDR2: MNHEY and SVGAGI. Unmatched junction bases numbered 15, after V lost 3 bases and J lost 4 bases. The CDR3 runs to 19 residues. CDR3 residues: CASSYGTGKHSGGTGELFF. Written as DNA, the CDR3 is TGTGCCAGCAGTTATGGGACAGGGAAACATTCGGGGGGCACCGGGGAGCTGTTTTTT.

The J gene is TRBJ2-5, the V gene TRBV27; unclear D gene. Germline values: CDR1 MNHEY, CDR2 SMNVEV (reference sequence). The germline V and J ends were trimmed by 8 bases and 2 bases, with 0 bases remaining between them. CDR3 length equals 9 residues. DNA for the CDR3: TGTGCCAGCCAAGAGACCCAGTACTTC. The encoded protein is CASQETQYF.

This clonotype has only a few counts. The V gene is TRBV10-3, the J gene TRBJ2-1; TRBD1 is a possible D gene (5 bases). With 5 bases removed from V and 6 bases from J, the gap between germline ends came to 8 bases. The germline V gene has CDR1 ENHRY and CDR2 SYGVKD. This CDR3 is built from 12 residues. The CDR3 here is CAISQGLNEQFF. The CDR3 nucleotides read TGTGCCATCAGTCAGGGCCTCAATGAGCAGTTCTTC.

In its sample, this clonotype was seen a few times. V usage is TRBV6-2 or TRBV6-3 and J usage is TRBJ1-5; possibly TRBD1 for D (5 bases). Trimming shortened V by 0 bases and J by 4 bases, and 13 bases separated the two germline ends. CDR1 and CDR2 from the germline V gene are MNHEY and SVGEGT. CDR3 length: 16 residues. The CDR3 reads CASSYSDLTENQPQHF. The CDR3, as DNA: TGTGCCAGCAGTTACTCGGATTTGACAGAGAATCAGCCCCAGCATTTT.

This clonotype is medium-sized by share. CDR3 in amino acids: CASSLATSGGGYEQFF. The CDR3 bases are TGTGCCAGCAGCCTCGCAACTAGCGGGGGTGGGTATGAGCAGTTCTTC. The gene calls are TRBV6-2 or TRBV6-3 and TRBJ2-1, with 11 bases that match TRBD2. V was pared by 6 bases and J by 8 bases, with 12 bases of the junction left unmatched. Germline V gives CDR1 MNHEY, CDR2 SVGEGT. The CDR3 is 16 amino acids.

This clonotype is medium-sized. V is TRBV6-4 and J is TRBJ2-1; D ambiguous. The V end lost 0 bases, the J end lost 7 bases, and 10 bases lay between the germline ends. The germline V gene has CDR1 MRHNA and CDR2 SNTAGT. CDR3 length: 14 residues. The CDR3 region has the DNA TGTGCCAGCAGTGACTCGGATAGCTCTAATGAGCAGTTCTTC. The encoded protein is CASSDSDSSNEQFF.

The V call is TRBV10-3, the J call TRBJ1-6; 9 nucleotides align to TRBD1. V lost 10 bases, J lost 11 bases, and 6 bases stayed unmatched. Germline assignment: CDR1 ENHRY and CDR2 SYGVKD. CDR3 length: 12 amino acids. The CDR3 reads CASRDRVPPLHF. The CDR3 DNA reads as TGTGCCAGCCGGGACAGGGTTCCACCCCTCCACTTT.

This clonotype is judged medium-sized. The CDR3 loop is CASSPTGTGGYEQYF. CDR3 bases: TGTGCCAGCAGTCCCACCGGGACAGGGGGATACGAGCAGTACTTC. The chain employs TRBV27 and TRBJ2-7, with 11 bases lining up with TRBD1. Trimming cost V 5 bases and J 4 bases; bases outside gene matches: 7. The CDR3 sequence is 15 residues long. Germline V gene sequence: CDR1 MNHEY, CDR2 SMNVEV (reference sequence).

This clonotype is medium-sized (0.01 to 0.1%) in the sample. This rearrangement joins TRBV6-1 to TRBJ2-1; 11 bases line up with TRBD2. V lost 7 bases and J lost 4; bases outside the gene matches: 3. The CDR3 length is 14 residues. The germline gives CDR1 MNHNS, CDR2 SASEGT. The CDR3 protein is CASTGTSGYNEQFF. The CDR3 bases are TGTGCCAGCACCGGGACTAGCGGATACAATGAGCAGTTCTTC.

This clonotype is deemed medium-sized (0.01 to 0.1%). The CDR3 region has the DNA TGTGCCAGCAGTATCAACAGGGACGGCAGGGAAAAACTGTTTTTT. It encodes CASSINRDGREKLFF. The J gene is TRBJ1-4, the V gene TRBV27, with D maybe TRBD1 (6 bases). The length of the CDR3 is 15 residues. The germline V gene has CDR1 MNHEY and CDR2 SMNVEV (reference sequence). The V end lost 5 bases, the J end lost 8 bases, and 18 bases lay between the germline ends.

This clonotype is medium-sized (0.01 to 0.1%) in the sample. The chain joins TRBV6-5 to TRBJ2-6; TRBD1 matches 10 bases. Germline V gene data show CDR1 as MNHEY and CDR2 as SVGAGI. J lost 1 base, V lost 8 bases, and 11 bases had no gene match. The CDR3 is 18 amino acids. The CDR3 DNA is TGTGCCAGCGGGGGAAGGGACAGGGGCCCTTCTGGGGCCAACGTCCTGACTTTC. Protein sequence: CASGGRDRGPSGANVLTF.

The rearrangement joins TRBV7-6 to TRBJ2-5; 16 positions match TRBD2. CDR3 size: 17 residues. V was clipped by 4 bases and J by 1 base; unmatched bases: 3. CDR1 is SGHVS, CDR2 FNYEAQ, per germline. DNA of the CDR3: TGTGCCAGCAGCTCGGGACTAGCGGGGGGGCCCCAAGAGACCCAGTACTTC. Its translation is CASSSGLAGGPQETQYF.

The CDR3 here is CASSLERESDTQYF. CDR3 DNA sequence: TGCGCCAGCAGCTTGGAGCGGGAGTCAGATACGCAGTATTTT. This sequence joins TRBV5-1 and TRBJ2-3; 8 bases map to TRBD2. Trimming at V came to 0 bases and at J to 4 bases, leaving 1 base not matched to a gene. This CDR3 has 14 amino acids. The germline CDR1 and CDR2 sequences are SGHRS and YFSETQ.

This chain uses TRBV7-2 with TRBJ2-7; possibly TRBD1 for D (6 bases). Per germline, CDR1 SGHTA and CDR2 FQGNSA. With 2 bases removed from V and 2 bases from J, the gap between germline ends came to 13 bases. The CDR3 runs 15 residues. The CDR3 nucleotides are TGTGCCAGCAGCTTACAGGGGCGCCTCCCCTACGAGCAGTACTTC. Residues: CASSLQGRLPYEQYF. Full variable domain (rest looked up from reference TRBV7-2 and TRBJ2-7): GAGVSQSPSNKVTEKGKDVELRCDPISGHTALYWYRQSLGQGLEFLIYFQGNSAPDKSGLPSDRFSAERTGGSVSTLTIQRTQQEDSAVYLCASSLQGRLPYEQYFGPGTRLTVT.

The genes are TRBV6-2 or TRBV6-3 and TRBJ2-7; tentatively, D is TRBD2 (6 bases). Germline V gene lookup returns CDR1 MNHEY and CDR2 SVGEGT. The CDR3 length is 15 residues. V was trimmed by 6 bases and J by 1 base, leaving 16 bases between them. The DNA of the CDR3 is TGTGCCAGCAGCATTCGGGTTAGCGGTTCCTACGAGCAGTACTTC. It encodes CASSIRVSGSYEQYF.

The genes are TRBV12-3 or TRBV12-4 and TRBJ2-3, with D uncertain. The CDR3 totals 13 residues. The germline V and J ends were trimmed by 1 base and 0 bases, with 2 bases remaining between them. The CDR3 spells CASSLGSTDTQYF. CDR3 sequence (DNA): TGTGCCAGCAGTTTAGGAAGCACAGATACGCAGTATTTT.

J is TRBJ2-5 and V is TRBV5-1; D uncertain. CDR3 length: 15 amino acids. Per the germline V gene, CDR1 is SGHRS and CDR2 is YFSETQ. The V gene lost 4 bases and the J gene lost 1 base, with 14 bases spanning the gap. CDR3 amino acids: CASSPDQILQETQYF. Written as DNA, the CDR3 is TGCGCCAGCAGCCCGGACCAAATCCTCCAAGAGACCCAGTACTTC.